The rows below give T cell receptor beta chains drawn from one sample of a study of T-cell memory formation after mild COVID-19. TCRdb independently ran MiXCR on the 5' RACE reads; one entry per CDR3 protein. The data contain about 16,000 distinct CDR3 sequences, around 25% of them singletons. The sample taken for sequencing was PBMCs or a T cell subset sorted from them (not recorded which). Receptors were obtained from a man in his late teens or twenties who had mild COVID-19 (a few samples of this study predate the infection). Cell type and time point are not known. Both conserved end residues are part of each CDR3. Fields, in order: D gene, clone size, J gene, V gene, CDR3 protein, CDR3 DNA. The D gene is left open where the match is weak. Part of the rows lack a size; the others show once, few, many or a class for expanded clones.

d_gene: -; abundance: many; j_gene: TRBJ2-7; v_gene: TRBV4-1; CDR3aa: CASSQEPDRSDEQYF; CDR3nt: TGCGCCAGCAGCCAAGAACCTGACAGGTCCGACGAGCAGTACTTC
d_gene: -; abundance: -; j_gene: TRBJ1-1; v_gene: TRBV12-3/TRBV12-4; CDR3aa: CASGPNTEAFF; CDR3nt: TGTGCCAGCGGGCCGAACACTGAAGCTTTCTTT
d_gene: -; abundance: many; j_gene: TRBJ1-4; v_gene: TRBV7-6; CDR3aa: CASSASGGLGEKLFF; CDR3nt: TGTGCCAGCAGCGCCTCGGGGGGCCTCGGGGAAAAACTGTTTTTT
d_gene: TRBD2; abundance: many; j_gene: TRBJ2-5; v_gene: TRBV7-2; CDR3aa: CASSLEWRGGWETQYF; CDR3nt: TGTGCCAGCAGCTTAGAATGGCGGGGGGGCTGGGAGACCCAGTACTTC
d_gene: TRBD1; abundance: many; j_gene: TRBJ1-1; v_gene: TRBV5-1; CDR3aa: CASSLMTGGRSVYTEAFF; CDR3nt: TGCGCCAGCAGTTTGATGACAGGGGGGAGGTCGGTGTACACTGAAGCTTTCTTT
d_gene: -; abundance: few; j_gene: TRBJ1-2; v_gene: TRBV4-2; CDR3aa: CASSQDRGGDGYTF; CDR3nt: TGTGCCAGCAGCCAAGACCGTGGGGGGGATGGCTACACCTTC
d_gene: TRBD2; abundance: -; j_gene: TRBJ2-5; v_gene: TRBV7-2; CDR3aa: CASSSTSSGQETQYF; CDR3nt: TGTGCCAGCAGCTCGACATCTAGCGGGCAAGAGACCCAGTACTTC
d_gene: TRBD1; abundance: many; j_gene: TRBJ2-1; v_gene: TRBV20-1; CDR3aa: CSARGTGGSYNEQFF; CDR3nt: TGCAGTGCTAGAGGGACAGGGGGCTCCTACAATGAGCAGTTCTTC
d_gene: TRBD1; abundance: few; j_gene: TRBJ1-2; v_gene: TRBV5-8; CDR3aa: CASSHHPLGQDYGYTF; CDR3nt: TGTGCCAGCAGCCACCACCCTCTGGGACAGGACTATGGCTACACCTTC
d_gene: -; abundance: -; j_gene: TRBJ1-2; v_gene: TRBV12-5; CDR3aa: CASATQWGGYTF; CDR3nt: TGTGCTAGTGCCACTCAATGGGGGGGCTACACCTTC
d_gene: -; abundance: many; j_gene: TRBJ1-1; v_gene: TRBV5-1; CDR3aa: CASSLYQGNTEAFF; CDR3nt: TGCGCCAGCAGCTTGTACCAGGGCAACACTGAAGCTTTCTTT
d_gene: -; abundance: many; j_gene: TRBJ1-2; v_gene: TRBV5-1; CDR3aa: CASSSNSDYGYTF; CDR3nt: TGCGCCAGCAGCTCAAACAGTGACTATGGCTACACCTTC
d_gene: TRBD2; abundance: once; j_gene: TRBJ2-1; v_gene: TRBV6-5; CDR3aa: CASSYRASGGARQFF; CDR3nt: TGTGCCAGCAGTTACAGGGCTAGCGGGGGGGCAAGGCAGTTCTTC
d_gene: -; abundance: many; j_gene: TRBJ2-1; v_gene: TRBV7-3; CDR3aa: CASSLYPGVQFF; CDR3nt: TGTGCCAGCAGCTTATACCCCGGGGTGCAGTTTTTC
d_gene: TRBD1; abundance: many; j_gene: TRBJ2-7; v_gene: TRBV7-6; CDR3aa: CASSFSDTGGYEQYF; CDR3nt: TGTGCCAGCAGCTTTTCCGACACAGGGGGCTACGAGCAGTACTTC
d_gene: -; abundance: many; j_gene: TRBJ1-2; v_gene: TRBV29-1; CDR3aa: CSVVGDTPNYGYTF; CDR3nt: TGCAGCGTTGTGGGGGATACACCTAACTATGGCTACACCTTC
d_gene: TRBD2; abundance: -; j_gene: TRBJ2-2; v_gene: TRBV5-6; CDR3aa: CASSFGLGTNTGELFF; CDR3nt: TGTGCCAGCAGCTTTGGACTAGGGACGAACACCGGGGAGCTGTTTTTT
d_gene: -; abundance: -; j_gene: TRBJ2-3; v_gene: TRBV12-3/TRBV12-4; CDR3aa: CASSLLSTDTQYF; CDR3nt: TGTGCCAGCAGTTTGCTTAGCACAGATACGCAGTATTTT
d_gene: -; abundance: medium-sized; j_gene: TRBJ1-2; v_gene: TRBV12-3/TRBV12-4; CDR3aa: CASSLALGRSYGYTF; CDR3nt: TGTGCCAGCAGTTTAGCGCTAGGCAGGAGCTATGGCTACACCTTC